This is a list of T cell receptor beta chains from one sample in a study of blood T cell repertoires in COVID-19. Profiling relied on immunoSEQ multiplex PCR, and the TCRdb table lists in-frame clones only, not all of them. The sample contains 360,000 or so clones, roughly 84% of which appear only once. Sequencing used PBMCs or T cells enriched from blood (not recorded which). These receptors originate from a woman under 40 who had recovered from COVID-19. Each CDR3 is given with its conserved first and last residue. The D gene is left open where the match is weak.

>TRBD1|TRBV29-1
CSARTGDKVGYTF
>NA|TRBV5-1
CASSRTGMGQETQYF
>NA|TRBV19
CASSIGIMITGLYGYTF
>NA|TRBV2
CASSELAGDSPLHF
>TRBD1|TRBV3-1/TRBV3-2
CASSQGQWTGSNTEAFF
>NA|TRBV28
CASRGEVVEKLFF
>TRBD2|TRBV27
CASSSGTSLVLDNEQFF
>TRBD1|TRBV2
CASGGQGAYEQYF
>NA|TRBV19
CASSMVSPGAGGVYEQYF
>TRBD2|TRBV19
CASSIANIAGVSGSYNEQFF
>NA|TRBV19
CASSPIYSNQPQHF
>NA|TRBV5-5
CASSLVLADTQYF
>TRBD1|TRBV24-1
CATSDPSGTGETQYF
>NA|TRBV19
CASSIVGVGEKLFF
>NA|TRBV5-6
CASSRKPSATYEQYF
>TRBD2|TRBV5-4
CASSDPGLAVSGFYNEQFF
>TRBD2|TRBV4-1
CASSPASSGMEQFF
>NA|TRBV6-1
CASSEVGSRTEAFF
>NA|TRBV14
CASSLRGRPTGELFF
>NA|TRBV11-3
CASSSDRFSGELFF
>NA|TRBV5-1
CASSLVGQGIENTEAFF
>TRBD2|TRBV10-3
CAISEGASGSTDTQYF
>NA|TRBV19
CASSTNRDKNYGYTF
>NA|TRBV7-2
CASSLAPRRELFF
>NA|TRBV4-1
CASSQDRGVRNTEAFF
>NA|TRBV18
CASSPVQGEDYGYTF
>NA|TRBV28
CASSYRVGYGYTF
>NA|TRBV2
CASSEYPFRGQANEQFF
>TRBD1|TRBV12-3/TRBV12-4
CASSLSPQGSSHF
>TRBD2|TRBV2
CACVGLAAYNEQFF
>NA|TRBV30
CAYTEGAILNQPQHF
>NA|TRBV6-1
CASSDGPSTDTQYF
>NA|TRBV30
CAWSVGGIYGYTF
>NA|TRBV7-2
CASSLYSGVDSGELFF
>TRBD1|TRBV18
CASSPLSGQGGNSPLHF
>NA|TRBV7-9
CATIQGPTYEQYF
>NA|TRBV11-2
CASSLEAGYEQYF
>TRBD1|TRBV7-9
CASSSGTGNNYGYTF
>NA|TRBV25-1
CASSIGGRNTIYF
>NA|TRBV19
CASSTPPNTGELFF
>TRBD2|TRBV13
CASSGMRGAGNIQYF
>TRBD2|TRBV2
CASSEPSGLFEQYF
>NA|TRBV4-1
CASSQGREGHYGYTF
>NA|TRBV19
CASSINRRDYGYTF
>TRBD1|TRBV27
CASSLGARGFGYTF
>TRBD1|TRBV24-1
CATRRTGPLPLAKNIQYF
>NA|TRBV7-9
CASSFAGSDPFF
>NA|TRBV19
CASSMVDRSPGNTIYF
>NA|TRBV19
CASSTDSSYEQYF
>NA|TRBV4-2
CASSQESSGGGPGELFF
>TRBD2|TRBV7-9
CASSPSRTSGSQETQYF
>NA|TRBV5-1
CASSLVGGFGGQVSSGANVLTF
>TRBD1|TRBV11-2
CASRAGGQQETQYF